The 8 T cell receptor beta chains reported below all come from one sample, sequenced in a study of T cells in Graves' hyperthyroidism and ophthalmopathy. TCR beta CDR3 sequences were amplified from RNA transcripts. HTBI primers were employed in a first-round RT-PCR of the TCR CDR3. MiXCR, run by TCRdb on the multiplex PCR reads, gives a single entry per CDR3 protein. The sample carries about 420,000 distinct CDR3 sequences, about an eighth recorded once. Source material: blood. These TCRs come from a woman aged 18-29 years with Graves' hyperthyroidism.

This clonotype was counted ten times or more. The chain carries TRBV19 and TRBJ2-1, with TRBD2 matching 8 bases. This CDR3 spans 16 amino acids. The V and J ends lost 7 bases and 0 bases, in that order; junction bases with no gene match: 8. Per germline, CDR1 LNHDA and CDR2 SQIVND (reference sequence). This CDR3 is CASTTGGWSSYNEQFF. The CDR3 DNA follows: TGTGCCAGTACCACGGGGGGGTGGAGCTCCTACAATGAGCAGTTCTTC.

The table lists this clonotype with many counts. The V call is TRBV4-1, the J call TRBJ2-1, with D perhaps being TRBD1 or TRBD2 (7 bases each). CDR1 is MGHRA, CDR2 YSYEKL, per germline. V dropped 2 bases and J dropped 1 base, with 24 bases sitting between them. The CDR3 is 20 residues long. CDR3 amino acids: CASSQHMVVGGGSSYNEQFF. DNA for the CDR3: TGCGCCAGCAGCCAACACATGGTGGTAGGGGGCGGGAGTTCCTACAATGAGCAGTTCTTC.

The V call is TRBV4-1, the J call TRBJ1-1, with no clear D. The germline CDR1 and CDR2 sequences are MGHRA and YSYEKL. CDR3 length equals 16 residues. V was trimmed by 1 base and J by 4 bases, leaving 16 bases between them. Here the CDR3 reads CASSQGNLDWSTEAFF. DNA of the CDR3: TGCGCCAGCAGCCAAGGCAATCTCGACTGGAGCACTGAAGCTTTCTTT.

V and J are TRBV10-3 and TRBJ1-4; 8 bases map to TRBD1. Germline V gene sequence: CDR1 ENHRY, CDR2 SYGVKD. CDR3 length: 14 amino acids. V shed 6 bases and J 7 bases; nucleotides not matched to a gene: 7. CDR3 region: CAISMGQDGEKLFF. The CDR3 DNA sequence: TGTGCCATCAGCATGGGACAGGATGGTGAAAAACTGTTTTTT.

This clonotype was observed many times. The chain couples TRBV27 to TRBJ1-2, with 7 bases aligning to TRBD1. The V segment lost 1 base and the J segment 6 bases; nucleotides outside the gene matches: 5. CDR3 size: 14 residues. Germline CDR1 reads MNHEY; CDR2 reads SMNVEV (reference sequence). CDR3 in amino acids: CASSLLGGADGYTF. CDR3 nucleotide sequence: TGTGCCAGCAGTTTATTAGGGGGCGCAGATGGCTACACCTTC.

Notes on this clonotype: A read error may be the cause here, since a much bigger clone is one base away. The chain uses TRBV20-1 and TRBJ2-7; D may be TRBD2 (5 bases). Germline values: CDR1 DFQATT, CDR2 SNEGSKA (reference sequence). The CDR3 extends over 12 amino acids. The CDR3 reads CSPSLTAYEQYF. CDR3 coding DNA: TGCAGTCCTAGCCTCACGGCGTACGAGCAGTACTTC.

This clonotype was seen many times. The chain combines TRBV27 with TRBJ2-7, with D maybe TRBD2 (5 bases). The length of the CDR3 is 15 residues. V was shortened by 2 bases and J by 0 bases, with 11 bases between the two germline ends. CDR1 is MNHEY and CDR2 is SMNVEV in the germline V gene (reference sequence). CDR3 sequence: CASSLIRGHSYEQYF. The CDR3 DNA sequence: TGTGCCAGCAGTTTAATCCGGGGTCACTCCTACGAGCAGTACTTC.

This clonotype was observed many times. The CDR3 DNA follows: TGTGCCAGCAGGATGACAGGGGGAGGGATCGAGCAGTACTTC. This translates into CASRMTGGGIEQYF. The chain recombines TRBV28 with TRBJ2-7; 9 bases align to TRBD1. Looked up from germline, CDR1 is MDHEN and CDR2 is SYDVKM. Trimming at V came to 6 bases and at J to 6 bases, leaving 9 bases not matched to a gene. The CDR3 runs 14 residues. The whole variable domain, remainder taken from reference TRBV28 and TRBJ2-7, is DVKVTQSSRYLVKRTGEKVFLECVQDMDHENMFWYRQDPGLGLRLIYFSYDVKMKEKGDIPEGYSVSREKKERFSLILESASTNQTSMYLCASRMTGGGIEQYFGPGTRLTVT.